The clone carrying this TCR beta chain has ten or more counts. Its antigen is unknown. The sample providers were healthy Caucasian people from Russia, aged about 6 to 90. Germline values: CDR1 GTSNPN, CDR2 SVGIG (reference sequence). V lost 1 base to trimming and J lost 3 bases, with 7 bases between them. The CDR3 contains 13 residues. A second PCR, run for about 7 to 11 cycles, used a sample-barcoded 5' primer plus a J-beta primer mix. MiXCR was run by TCRdb on the 5' RACE reads, yielding one entry per CDR3 protein. The table records around 1,700,000 distinct CDR3 sequences, 28% of them present only once. The sample comes from a study of blood T cells in healthy people across ages. Overall study results and limits: Estimated diversity across one million T cells was deemed an underestimate.

The sample consisted of blood. The receptor was derived from a woman aged 25 to 39 in good health. V gene TRBV30 combines with J gene TRBJ1-5, with D unresolved. The CDR3 region has the DNA TGTGCCTGGAGTGGGACGGTCAATCAGCCCCAGCATTTT. This sequence encodes CAWSGTVNQPQHF.